These 15 T cell receptor beta chains were all obtained from the same sample, sequenced in a study of CD8 T cells in Susac syndrome. Random hexamers were used to reverse transcribe roughly 0.45 to 1 ug of RNA. In TCRdb, the immunoSEQ multiplex PCR reads were re-called with MiXCR into one record per CDR3 protein. The sample includes approximately 170,000 distinct CDR3 sequences, around 92% of them seen just once. Sequenced input: CD4+ T cells from PBMCs. The source is a human donor in good health.

The V call is TRBV29-1, the J call TRBJ1-6, with D uncertain. This CDR3 spans 13 amino acids. Trimming pared 7 bases from V and 4 bases from J, leaving 11 bases between. The germline gives CDR1 SQVTM, CDR2 ANQGSEA. The CDR3 spells CSALEGYNSPLHF. In DNA, the CDR3 is TGCAGCGCATTGGAAGGGTATAATTCACCCCTCCACTTT. Using reference TRBV29-1 and TRBJ1-6 for the parts outside the CDR3, the full variable domain is SAVISQKPSRDICQRGTSLTIQCQVDSQVTMMFWYRQQPGQSLTLIATANQGSEATYESGFVIDKFPISRPNLTFSTLTVSNMSPEDSSIYLCSALEGYNSPLHFGNGTRLTVT.

The chain combines TRBV12-3 or TRBV12-4 with TRBJ2-7; no clear D gene. V was pared by 7 bases and J by 2 bases, with 12 bases between. The CDR3 has 13 amino acids. The CDR3 here is CASNKGGAYEQYF. For the CDR3, the DNA is TGTGCCAGCAACAAAGGCGGAGCCTACGAGCAGTACTTC.

This clonotype has only one observation. The chain has TRBV3-1 and TRBJ2-3; no reliable D call. The V end was cut by 2 bases, the J end by 2 bases, with 11 bases between. Germline lookup yields CDR1 LGHDT and CDR2 YNNKEL (reference sequence). This CDR3 region has 15 residues. CDR3 sequence reads: CASSQNLLSTDTQYF. The CDR3 DNA reads TGTGCCAGCAGCCAAAACCTCCTCTCCACAGATACGCAGTATTTT.

The chain couples TRBV19 to TRBJ1-6; 9 bases map to TRBD1. Germline-derived CDR1 and CDR2 are LNHDA and SQIVND (reference sequence). This CDR3 contains 14 residues. V dropped 5 bases and J dropped 8; count of bases not matched to a gene: 4. CDR3 amino acids: CASSPTGGYSPLHF. CDR3 sequence (DNA): TGTGCCAGTAGTCCCACAGGGGGCTATTCACCCCTCCACTTT.

The rearrangement links TRBV20-1 to TRBJ2-1; the match to TRBD2 covers 13 bases. This CDR3 has 15 amino acids. In germline, CDR1 is DFQATT, CDR2 SNEGSKA (reference sequence). Trimming cost V 5 bases and J 5 bases; bases outside gene matches: 6. CDR3 amino acids: CSAHTSGRAHNEQFF. CDR3 nucleotides: TGCAGTGCTCATACTAGCGGGAGGGCCCACAATGAGCAGTTCTTC.

This chain connects TRBV27 to TRBJ2-1; perhaps TRBD1 as D (5 bases). Per the germline V gene, CDR1 is MNHEY and CDR2 is SMNVEV (reference sequence). This CDR3 contains 16 residues. The V end lost 7 bases, the J end lost 4 bases, and 20 bases lay between the germline ends. The CDR3: CASTTFLKGPYNEQFF. The CDR3 DNA follows: TGTGCCAGCACCACTTTCCTGAAGGGGCCTTACAATGAGCAGTTCTTC.

The rearrangement uses TRBV6-6 and TRBJ1-5; TRBD1 aligns across 8 bases. V shed 5 bases, J shed 7 bases, and the junction held 13 bases outside the gene matches. CDR3 length: 16 amino acids. Looked up from germline, CDR1 is MNHNY and CDR2 is SVGAGI (reference sequence). This chain's CDR3 is CASSTPWTGRGQPQHF. The CDR3 DNA reads TGTGCCAGCAGTACACCCTGGACAGGGCGCGGCCAGCCCCAGCATTTT.

The chain uses TRBV7-9 and TRBJ2-3; tentatively, D is TRBD1 or TRBD2 (5 bases each). Between the trimmed V and J ends, which lost 8 bases and 5 bases, there was a span of 14 bases. Germline lookup yields CDR1 SEHNR and CDR2 FQNEAQ (reference sequence). The CDR3 covers 13 residues. CDR3 in DNA: TGTGCCAGCCTCCGGGGCTTCGGAGATACGCAGTATTTT. Its protein is CASLRGFGDTQYF.

As DNA, the CDR3 is TGCAGCGTTCGACAGATTGTGAACACTGAAGCTTTCTTT. Protein: CSVRQIVNTEAFF. The rearrangement joins TRBV29-1 to TRBJ1-1; a possible D gene is TRBD1 (5 bases). CDR1 and CDR2 (germline): SQVTM, ANQGSEA. The CDR3 runs to 13 residues. V dropped 5 bases and J dropped 0 bases, with 10 bases sitting between them.

The chain has TRBV14 and TRBJ1-5; D gene unclear. The CDR3 is 14 amino acids. In germline, CDR1 is SGHDN, CDR2 FVKESK. With 4 bases removed from V and 0 bases from J, the gap between germline ends came to 7 bases. This chain's CDR3 is CASSPASSNQPQHF. The CDR3 nucleotides are TGTGCCAGCAGCCCGGCGAGTAGCAATCAGCCCCAGCATTTT.

The rearrangement joins TRBV19 to TRBJ2-4; 10 bases line up with TRBD1. Trimming took 7 bases from V and 10 from J; bases not matched to a gene: 7. CDR1 is LNHDA and CDR2 is SQIVND in the germline V gene (reference sequence). This CDR3 is built from 13 residues. In DNA form, the CDR3 reads TGTGCCAGTACCCCGACAGGGGGCCGGATTCAGTACTTC. Translating it yields CASTPTGGRIQYF.

The J gene is TRBJ2-3, the V gene TRBV6-6; tentatively, D is TRBD1 or TRBD2 (6 bases each). The CDR3 extends over 12 amino acids. V lost 6 bases, J lost 11 bases, and 15 bases lay in between. The germline CDR1 and CDR2 sequences are MNHNY and SVGAGI (reference sequence). DNA of the CDR3: TGTGCCAGCAGCGACGGGGGCTATGTGCAGTATTTT. Translated, it gives CASSDGGYVQYF.

This chain links TRBV28 with TRBJ2-7; D is unclear. This CDR3 is built from 14 residues. Looked up from germline, CDR1 is MDHEN and CDR2 is SYDVKM. V was shortened by 2 bases and J by 5 bases, with 13 bases between the two germline ends. The CDR3 reads CASSLPGLPHEQYF. The CDR3 coding sequence is TGTGCCAGCAGTTTACCCGGGCTCCCTCACGAGCAGTACTTC. Full variable domain (missing parts from reference TRBV28 and TRBJ2-7): DVKVTQSSRYLVKRTGEKVFLECVQDMDHENMFWYRQDPGLGLRLIYFSYDVKMKEKGDIPEGYSVSREKKERFSLILESASTNQTSMYLCASSLPGLPHEQYFGPGTRLTVT.

The chain is built from TRBV6-5 and TRBJ2-7; TRBD1 matches at 8 bases. After removal of 0 bases from V and 12 bases from J, the junction contained 7 bases not matched to a gene. CDR1 is MNHEY and CDR2 is SVGAGI in the germline V gene. The CDR3 extends over 13 amino acids. The CDR3 spells CASSYSIRGPRYF. The CDR3 region has the DNA TGTGCCAGCAGTTACTCGATCAGGGGGCCGCGGTACTTC.

The rearrangement uses TRBV7-9 and TRBJ2-1; 10 bases match TRBD2. Per the germline V gene, CDR1 is SEHNR and CDR2 is FQNEAQ (reference sequence). Trimming took 5 bases from V and 4 from J; bases not matched to a gene: 11. The CDR3 is 17 amino acids. CDR3 amino acids: CASSPISGRAGYNEQFF. The DNA of the CDR3 is TGTGCCAGCAGCCCAATCAGCGGGAGGGCCGGATACAATGAGCAGTTCTTC.